These T cell receptor beta chains were read from a single sample in a study of Ad26.COV2.S vaccination and SARS-CoV-2 variants. The data were produced by immunoSEQ multiplex PCR, yet TCRdb's version contains in-frame clones alone and is incomplete. The table shows fewer than 600,000 clones, with approximately 90% occurring only once. Source: peripheral blood, taken in a trial of Ad26.COV2.S vaccine versus placebo. The receptors come from a person aged 18-60 years who received the Ad26.COV2.S COVID-19 vaccine or a placebo. The CDR3 runs from the conserved cysteine through the conserved F or W. The D gene is left open where the match is weak. Clone size is given for some rows only: seen once, a few or many times, or a class if the clone is expanded.

-,TRBJ1-2,-,TRBV10-3,TGTGCCATCAGTTCCAGGGATTCGGGCTATGGCTACACCTTC,CAISSRDSGYGYTF
TRBD1,TRBJ2-3,-,TRBV29-1,TGCAGCGTGGGACAGGGGGCAGATACGCAGTATTTT,CSVGQGADTQYF
TRBD1,TRBJ2-2,-,TRBV9,TGTGCCAGCAGGAGGACAGGGGGCAGCGGGGAGCTGTTTTTT,CASRRTGGSGELFF
TRBD2,TRBJ2-5,-,TRBV16,TGTGCCAGCAGCCAACCCAGGACTAGCGGGATTAAAGAGACCCAGTACTTC,CASSQPRTSGIKETQYF
-,TRBJ2-7,once,TRBV28,TGTGCCAGCAGTTTAGGGGGCAGTCCCTACGAGCAGTACTTC,CASSLGGSPYEQYF
TRBD2,TRBJ2-1,once,TRBV3-1/TRBV3-2,TGTGCCAGCAGCCATCGGACTAGCGGGGTCAATGAGCAGTTCTTC,CASSHRTSGVNEQFF
TRBD1,TRBJ2-5,once,TRBV7-2,TGTGCCAGCAGCTCTTACCGGGACAGGGGTTCGCAAGAGACCCAGTACTTC,CASSSYRDRGSQETQYF
-,TRBJ2-7,-,TRBV20-1,TGCAGTGCGTCGGGCTACGAGCAGTACTTC,CSASGYEQYF
-,TRBJ1-6,-,TRBV5-5,TGTGCCAGCAGCTTGGCAGGGTACTCTGATTCACCCCTCCACTTT,CASSLAGYSDSPLHF
-,TRBJ1-1,-,TRBV24-1,TGTGCCACCAGTGATTTGGGCACTGAAGCTTTCTTT,CATSDLGTEAFF